The 5 T cell receptor beta chains listed next were all sequenced from one sample in a study of identical twins. TCRdb recomputed calls from the 5' RACE reads with MiXCR, one row per CDR3 protein. The sample has hundreds of thousands of distinct CDR3 sequences, roughly 13% seen once. What was sequenced was memory (CD45RO+) T cells sorted from blood. The origin of the receptors is a woman aged 18-29 years in good health.

The sample holds a few counts of this clonotype. V is TRBV5-4 and J is TRBJ2-1; D not certain. The germline gives CDR1 SGHNT, CDR2 YYREEE (reference sequence). The CDR3 sequence is 16 residues long. Trimming left V 3 bases short and J 3 bases short, with 16 bases between. CDR3 bases: TGTGCCAGCAGCTACGGACCGCCTGGAAGCTACAATGAGCAGTTCTTC. This codes for CASSYGPPGSYNEQFF.

V and J are TRBV5-1 and TRBJ2-2, with D uncertain. Germline V gene data show CDR1 as SGHRS and CDR2 as YFSETQ. The germline V and J ends were trimmed by 4 bases and 4 bases, with 8 bases remaining between them. The CDR3 spans 13 residues. The CDR3 DNA reads as TGCGCCAGCAGCCCCTCTAGCACCGGGGAGCTGTTTTTT. Amino acids: CASSPSSTGELFF.

This clonotype was seen only a few times. This chain uses TRBV9 with TRBJ2-5; TRBD1 matches at 7 bases. The CDR3 runs 14 residues. The germline CDR1 and CDR2 sequences are SGDLS and YYNGEE. Losses at the gene ends were 3 bases for V and 5 bases for J; bases not matched to a gene: 7. CDR3 region: CASSGQGTRETQYF. For the CDR3, the DNA is TGTGCCAGCAGCGGACAGGGAACTCGGGAGACCCAGTACTTC.

This clonotype came up a few times. The chain combines TRBV4-3 with TRBJ2-5, with a tentative D call TRBD2 (6 bases). V was clipped by 4 bases and J by 3 bases, with 12 bases between them. There are 14 residues in the CDR3. CDR1 is LGHNA, CDR2 YSLEER, per germline. As DNA, the CDR3 is TGCGCCAGCAGCCGTAGCTGGGGGGAAGAGACCCAGTACTTC. Translated, it gives CASSRSWGEETQYF.

A few counts support this clonotype. The V and J genes are TRBV7-8 and TRBJ1-1; 9 nucleotides match TRBD1. The V gene end was trimmed by 5 bases and the J gene end by 0 bases; junction bases not matched to a gene: 7. This CDR3 has 16 amino acids. Germline CDR1 and CDR2: SGHVS and FQNEAQ. The CDR3 sequence: CASSPDRGWLNTEAFF. In DNA, the CDR3 is TGTGCCAGCAGCCCCGACAGGGGGTGGTTGAACACTGAAGCTTTCTTT.